This section outlines one T cell receptor beta chain sequence together with its context. The data stem from a study of cytotoxic CD8 clonotypes in ibrutinib-treated CLL. Trimming took 4 bases from V and 0 from J, leaving 10 bases between them. Germline CDR1 is SGHAT and CDR2 is FQNNGV. The CDR3 runs 15 residues. TCRdb keeps only in-frame clones here, not all; method: immunoSEQ multiplex PCR. The sample lists around 300,000 clones; about 80% were seen once. The V gene is TRBV11-2, the J gene TRBJ1-5, with unresolved D. The receptor was derived from a human donor with chronic lymphocytic leukemia. The sequences come from PBMCs, collected before ibrutinib treatment. The DNA of the CDR3 is TGTGCCAGCAGCTCACAGTTGATTAGCAATCAGCCCCAGCATTTT. It codes for CASSSQLISNQPQHF.